These 20 T cell receptor beta chains were sequenced from one sample in a study of blood T cell repertoires in COVID-19. TCRdb keeps only in-frame clones here, not all; method: immunoSEQ multiplex PCR. The sample yields tens of thousands of clones, 86% seen once. Sequencing was carried out using peripheral blood. These receptors came from a human donor in a cohort sampled during active COVID-19.

This chain connects TRBV2 to TRBJ2-7; TRBD1 matches 8 bases. After removal of 7 bases from V and 2 bases from J, the junction contained 4 bases not matched to a gene. Germline assignment: CDR1 SNHLY and CDR2 FYNNEI. The CDR3 spans 13 residues. The CDR3 loop reads CASTGGHTYEQYF. CDR3 nucleotides: TGTGCCAGCACAGGGGGCCACACCTACGAGCAGTACTTC. Based on the CDR3 plus reference TRBV2 and TRBJ2-7, the full variable domain is EPEVTQTPSHQVTQMGQEVILRCVPISNHLYFYWYRQILGQKVEFLVSFYNNEISEKSEIFDDQFSVERPDGSNFTLKIRSTKLEDSAMYFCASTGGHTYEQYFGPGTRLTVT.

The chain couples TRBV4-2 to TRBJ1-2, with TRBD1 matching over 8 bases. V trimming: 0 bases; J trimming: 7 bases; junction bases outside the gene matches: 10. Germline loops: CDR1 LGHNA, CDR2 YNFKEQ. The CDR3 consists of 16 residues. CDR3 in DNA: TGTGCCAGCAGCCAAGATGGGGCAGGGGGCTTAGGTGGCTACACCTTC. This encodes CASSQDGAGGLGGYTF.

Only one count was recorded for this clone. The chain links TRBV19 to TRBJ2-1, with 9 bases matching TRBD2. The germline CDR1 and CDR2 sequences are LNHDA and SQIVND (reference sequence). V shed 5 bases, J shed 7 bases, and the junction held 3 bases outside the gene matches. This CDR3 has 13 residues. In DNA, the CDR3 is TGTGCCAGTAGTCACCTAGCGGGGAATGAGCAGTTCTTC. Amino acid sequence: CASSHLAGNEQFF.

The chain combines TRBV7-9 with TRBJ2-1; possibly TRBD2 for D (6 bases). V dropped 6 bases and J dropped 7 bases, with 10 bases sitting between them. This CDR3 comprises 12 residues. CDR1 is SEHNR and CDR2 is FQNEAQ in the germline V gene (reference sequence). The CDR3 is CASRKSGNEQFF. The DNA of the CDR3 is TGTGCCAGCAGAAAAAGCGGGAATGAGCAGTTCTTC.

V is TRBV2 and J is TRBJ2-7; D ambiguous. This CDR3 is built from 13 residues. Germline CDR1 is SNHLY and CDR2 is FYNNEI. V was trimmed by 6 bases and J by 0 bases, leaving 9 bases between them. The CDR3 reads CASRRLYSYEQYF. The CDR3 DNA follows: TGTGCCAGCAGGCGCTTATACTCCTACGAGCAGTACTTC.

A few counts support this clone. The rearrangement uses TRBV15 and TRBJ1-5; D remains ambiguous. The CDR3 is made up of 13 amino acids. Germline V gene lookup returns CDR1 LNHNV and CDR2 YYDKDF (reference sequence). V gave up 0 bases and J gave up 4 bases, with 4 bases separating them. CDR3 coding DNA: TGTGCCACCAGCAGAGATCAGAATCAGCCCCAGCATTTT. Translation gives CATSRDQNQPQHF.

As regards this clone: The same CDR3 also results from other DNA sequences found in this sample. This rearrangement joins TRBV2 to TRBJ1-6; D is uncertain. This CDR3 is 14 amino acids long. Trimming stripped 3 bases from V and 6 bases from J, with 9 bases between. Per germline, CDR1 SNHLY and CDR2 FYNNEI. The CDR3 spells CASSEARVNSPLHF. The CDR3 bases are TGTGCCAGCAGTGAGGCCCGGGTTAATTCACCCCTCCACTTT.

This clone was seen a handful of times. The V gene is TRBV27, the J gene TRBJ2-1; the D gene is possibly TRBD2 (6 bases). The CDR3 is 10 residues long. Trimming removed 11 bases from V and 5 bases from J, with 7 bases in between. In germline, CDR1 is MNHEY, CDR2 SMNVEV (reference sequence). CDR3 in amino acids: CAAGNNEQFF. CDR3 DNA sequence: TGTGCCGCGGGGAACAATGAGCAGTTCTTC.

Here the CDR3 reads CASSERDSSGNTIYF. CDR3 DNA: TGTGCCAGCAGCGAGAGGGACAGCTCTGGAAACACCATATATTTT. This sequence joins TRBV9 and TRBJ1-3, with 7 bases fitting TRBD1. With V trimmed by 3 bases and J by 0 bases, 3 bases remained unmatched. Germline CDR1 and CDR2: SGDLS and YYNGEE. The CDR3 contains 15 residues.

The J gene is TRBJ2-1, the V gene TRBV10-3; perhaps TRBD2 as D (6 bases). V was pared by 8 bases and J by 10 bases, with 18 bases between. The V gene's germline CDR1 is ENHRY and CDR2 SYGVKD. The CDR3 totals 13 residues. The CDR3 DNA reads TGTGCCATCTCGCAGACAGAAGGAGGGGAGCAGTTCTTC. It encodes CAISQTEGGEQFF.

V is TRBV19 and J is TRBJ1-2, with 7 bases lining up with TRBD1. The CDR3 covers 14 residues. Losses at the gene ends were 4 bases for V and 4 bases for J; bases not matched to a gene: 6. Per germline, CDR1 LNHDA and CDR2 SQIVND (reference sequence). CDR3 in DNA: TGTGCCAGTAGTAAAAGGGACAGTACCTATGGCTACACCTTC. Protein sequence: CASSKRDSTYGYTF. Variable domain in full (rest from reference TRBV19 and TRBJ1-2): DGGITQSPKYLFRKEGQNVTLSCEQNLNHDAMYWYRQDPGQGLRLIYYSQIVNDFQKGDIAEGYSVSREKKESFPLTVTSAQKNPTAFYLCASSKRDSTYGYTFGSGTRLTVV.

This clone appeared a few times. The chain combines TRBV12-3 or TRBV12-4 with TRBJ2-3, with D hard to call. V lost 5 bases, J lost 4 bases, and 7 bases lay in between. This CDR3 comprises 12 residues. This CDR3 reads CASSPLPDTQYF. The DNA of the CDR3 is TGTGCCAGCAGTCCCCTTCCAGATACGCAGTATTTT.

This clone has only a few counts. V usage is TRBV10-3 and J usage is TRBJ2-2; weak D call: TRBD1 (5 bases). Looked up from germline, CDR1 is ENHRY and CDR2 is SYGVKD. The CDR3 covers 12 residues. The V and J ends lost 10 bases and 0 bases respectively, with 6 bases between them. The CDR3 coding sequence is TGTGCCACGGACACGAACACCGGGGAGCTGTTTTTT. Translating gives CATDTNTGELFF.

This rearrangement joins TRBV5-1 to TRBJ2-7, with 9 bases identical to TRBD1. Germline trimming cut 4 bases from V and 4 bases from J; bases unmatched to any gene: 6. Germline V lookup: CDR1 SGHRS, CDR2 YFSETQ. The CDR3 consists of 14 residues. CDR3 loop: CASSRGQGTYEQYF. In DNA, the CDR3 is TGCGCCAGCAGCCGAGGACAGGGGACGTACGAGCAGTACTTC.

The rearrangement uses TRBV28 and TRBJ1-4, with unresolved D. CDR3 length: 14 amino acids. With 2 bases removed from V and 6 bases from J, the gap between germline ends came to 10 bases. The V gene's germline CDR1 is MDHEN and CDR2 SYDVKM. For the CDR3, the DNA is TGTGCCAGCAGTTTAGAGACTACTCATGAAAAACTGTTTTTT. It yields the protein CASSLETTHEKLFF.

V gene TRBV16 combines with J gene TRBJ1-1; the D gene is possibly TRBD1 (5 bases). Trimming removed 2 bases at V and 4 bases at J, with 20 bases between. Germline values: CDR1 KGHSY, CDR2 FQNENV. The CDR3 contains 17 residues. For the CDR3, the DNA is TGTGCCAGCAGCCAAATGGCGTGGGGGGGTTCGGGCACTGAAGCTTTCTTT. Protein sequence: CASSQMAWGGSGTEAFF.

This sequence joins TRBV25-1 and TRBJ2-7; possibly TRBD1 for D (6 bases). CDR3 length: 15 residues. V lost 5 bases to trimming and J lost 1 base, with 15 bases between them. CDR1 is MGHDK, CDR2 SYGVNS, per germline. CDR3 bases: TGTGCCAGCAGTCCAGGGGCAGGGGTGTCCTACGAGCAGTACTTC. Translated, it gives CASSPGAGVSYEQYF.

The rearrangement links TRBV10-3 to TRBJ2-5, with 11 nucleotides matching TRBD2. Germline values: CDR1 ENHRY, CDR2 SYGVKD. The CDR3 length is 15 residues. The trim removed 5 bases at V and 4 bases at J, leaving 6 bases unmatched. CDR3 sequence: CAISLTSGAGETQYF. The CDR3 coding sequence is TGTGCCATCAGTCTGACTAGCGGGGCTGGAGAGACCCAGTACTTC.

The rearrangement links TRBV2 to TRBJ2-1; weak D call: TRBD1 (7 bases). V was shortened by 5 bases and J by 7 bases, with 15 bases between the two germline ends. This CDR3 region has 14 residues. Germline V gene data show CDR1 as SNHLY and CDR2 as FYNNEI. CDR3 DNA sequence: TGTGCCAGCAGTCCCCAGGGGGGCAGGAATGAGCAGTTCTTC. This sequence encodes CASSPQGGRNEQFF.

V usage is TRBV15 and J usage is TRBJ1-4, with a possible D match to TRBD1 (5 bases). This CDR3 is built from 15 residues. V dropped 1 base and J dropped 7 bases, with 13 bases sitting between them. The germline V gene has CDR1 LNHNV and CDR2 YYDKDF (reference sequence). CDR3 DNA sequence: TGTGCCACCAGCAGAGCGGGGGTGGGAGGTGAAAAACTGTTTTTT. It translates to CATSRAGVGGEKLFF. The complete variable domain, with remaining parts taken from reference TRBV15 and TRBJ1-4, reads DAMVIQNPRYQVTQFGKPVTLSCSQTLNHNVMYWYQQKSSQAPKLLFHYYDKDFNNEADTPDNFQSRRPNTSFCFLDIRSPGLGDTAMYLCATSRAGVGGEKLFFGSGTQLSVL.